A single sample gave rise to the 8 T cell receptor beta chains below, sequenced in a study of control samples from healthy donors and cancer patients. Method: immunoSEQ multiplex PCR; TCRdb's copy keeps in-frame clones and lacks some. This table has some 120,000 clones, more than 75% appearing once. Input material: blood. These receptors were collected from a man between 60 and 70 years old in good health.

The J gene is TRBJ1-1, the V gene TRBV28, with 8 bases aligning to TRBD1. Germline CDR1 is MDHEN and CDR2 is SYDVKM. The CDR3 length is 15 residues. The V gene end was trimmed by 7 bases and the J gene end by 3 bases; junction bases not matched to a gene: 10. The CDR3 here is CASKVAGGGDTEAFF. Here the CDR3 DNA reads TGTGCCAGCAAGGTGGCAGGGGGCGGTGACACTGAAGCTTTCTTT.

This CDR3 reads CASSLGPGDTINSPLHF. For the CDR3, the DNA is TGTGCCAGCAGCTTGGGTCCCGGGGACACGATAAATTCACCCCTCCACTTT. V gene TRBV5-6 combines with J gene TRBJ1-6; D possibly corresponds to TRBD1 (6 bases). The V end was cut by 0 bases, the J end by 7 bases, with 17 bases between. The CDR3 runs 17 residues. Per the germline V gene, CDR1 is SGHDT and CDR2 is YYEEEE.

The gene calls are TRBV6-4 and TRBJ1-2, with D possibly TRBD1 on 5 matching bases. Germline V lookup: CDR1 MRHNA, CDR2 SNTAGT. V lost 5 bases, J lost 4 bases, and 11 bases lay in between. The CDR3 consists of 13 residues. CDR3 coding DNA: TGTGCCAGCAGTCCCGGCGGGGGCTATGGCTACACCTTC. Its translation is CASSPGGGYGYTF.

The V and J genes are TRBV19 and TRBJ2-5; D is undetermined. The CDR3 has 13 residues. CDR1 is LNHDA, CDR2 SQIVND, per germline (reference sequence). V dropped 1 base and J dropped 5 bases, with 8 bases sitting between them. The CDR3 protein is CASSIVGMETQYF. In DNA form, the CDR3 reads TGTGCCAGTAGTATAGTGGGGATGGAGACCCAGTACTTC. Full variable domain (rest looked up from reference TRBV19 and TRBJ2-5): DGGITQSPKYLFRKEGQNVTLSCEQNLNHDAMYWYRQDPGQGLRLIYYSQIVNDFQKGDIAEGYSVSREKKESFPLTVTSAQKNPTAFYLCASSIVGMETQYFGPGTRLLVL.

The chain is built from TRBV5-3 and TRBJ1-1, with D hard to call. TRBV5-3 is flagged as an ORF with uncertain function. The germline V and J ends were trimmed by 1 base and 1 base, with 5 bases remaining between them. This CDR3 has 13 amino acids. The CDR3 bases are TGTGCCAGAAGCTTGCCGGGGAACACTGAAGCTTTCTTT. This codes for CARSLPGNTEAFF.

The V call is TRBV28, the J call TRBJ1-2; no definite D call. The CDR3 runs 11 residues. CDR1 is MDHEN and CDR2 is SYDVKM in the germline V gene. Trimming cost V 0 bases and J 7 bases, with 3 bases left between them. This chain's CDR3 is CASSLWAGYTF. CDR3 nucleotides: TGTGCCAGCAGTTTATGGGCTGGCTACACCTTC.

This clone was seen a few times. Other DNA sequences within the sample encode an identical CDR3. V and J are TRBV9 and TRBJ1-5; no firm D call. Trimming pared 0 bases from V and 1 base from J, leaving 8 bases between. The CDR3 sequence is 15 residues long. Looked up from germline, CDR1 is SGDLS and CDR2 is YYNGEE. The CDR3 loop is CASSVGDSSNQPQHF. CDR3 bases: TGTGCCAGCAGCGTAGGGGATTCGAGCAATCAGCCCCAGCATTTT.

The V call is TRBV19, the J call TRBJ1-5; 8 bases fit TRBD1. The J segment lost 6 bases and the V segment lost 2 bases, leaving 3 bases of the junction unmatched. Germline lookup yields CDR1 LNHDA and CDR2 SQIVND (reference sequence). CDR3 size: 14 residues. The CDR3 region has the DNA TGTGCCAGTAGTATATCCGGACAGGGTCAGCCCCAGCATTTT. Translating gives CASSISGQGQPQHF. The full variable domain, with the rest looked up from reference TRBV19 and TRBJ1-5, is DGGITQSPKYLFRKEGQNVTLSCEQNLNHDAMYWYRQDPGQGLRLIYYSQIVNDFQKGDIAEGYSVSREKKESFPLTVTSAQKNPTAFYLCASSISGQGQPQHFGDGTRLSIL.